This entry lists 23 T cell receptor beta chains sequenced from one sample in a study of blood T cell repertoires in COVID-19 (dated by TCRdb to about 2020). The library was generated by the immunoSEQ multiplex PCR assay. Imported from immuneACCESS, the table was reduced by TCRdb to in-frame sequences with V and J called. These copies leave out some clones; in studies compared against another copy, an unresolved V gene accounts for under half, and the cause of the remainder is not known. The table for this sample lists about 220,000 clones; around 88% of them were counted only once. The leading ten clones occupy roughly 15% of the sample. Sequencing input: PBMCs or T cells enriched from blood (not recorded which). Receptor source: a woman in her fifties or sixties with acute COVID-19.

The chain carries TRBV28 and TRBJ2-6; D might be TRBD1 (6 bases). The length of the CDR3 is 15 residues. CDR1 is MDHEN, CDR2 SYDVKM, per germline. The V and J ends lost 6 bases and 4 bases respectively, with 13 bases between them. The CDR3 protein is CASSPTGTGANVLTF. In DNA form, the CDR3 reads TGTGCCAGCAGCCCAACAGGGACAGGGGCCAACGTCCTGACTTTC.

The CDR3, as DNA: TGTGCCAGCAGCTCCCCGGGGGGCCTTCACGAGCAGTACTTC. Translation: CASSSPGGLHEQYF. This chain uses TRBV11-3 with TRBJ2-7; a weak D match, TRBD2 (7 bases). Germline values: CDR1 SGHNT, CDR2 YENEEA. The CDR3 sequence is 14 residues long. V was pared by 4 bases and J by 5 bases, with 15 bases between.

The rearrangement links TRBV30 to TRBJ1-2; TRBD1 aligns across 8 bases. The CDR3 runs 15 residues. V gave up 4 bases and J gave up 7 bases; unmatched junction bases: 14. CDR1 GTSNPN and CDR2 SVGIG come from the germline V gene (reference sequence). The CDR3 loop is CAWKNYGQGRGGYTF. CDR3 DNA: TGTGCCTGGAAGAACTACGGACAGGGAAGGGGTGGCTACACCTTC.

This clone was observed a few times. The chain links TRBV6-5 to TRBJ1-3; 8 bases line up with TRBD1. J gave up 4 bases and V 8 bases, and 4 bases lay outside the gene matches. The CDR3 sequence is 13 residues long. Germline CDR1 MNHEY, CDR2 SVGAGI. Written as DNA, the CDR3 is TGTGCCAGCGCGGACAGGGAAGGAAACACCATATATTTT. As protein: CASADREGNTIYF.

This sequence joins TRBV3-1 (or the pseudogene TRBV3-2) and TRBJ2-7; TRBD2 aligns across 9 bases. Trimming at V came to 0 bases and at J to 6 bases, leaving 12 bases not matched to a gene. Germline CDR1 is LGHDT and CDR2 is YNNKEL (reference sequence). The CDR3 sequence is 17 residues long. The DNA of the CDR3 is TGTGCCAGCAGCCAAGAGTGGCTAGCGGGAATCAGGGCCGAGCAGTACTTC. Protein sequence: CASSQEWLAGIRAEQYF.

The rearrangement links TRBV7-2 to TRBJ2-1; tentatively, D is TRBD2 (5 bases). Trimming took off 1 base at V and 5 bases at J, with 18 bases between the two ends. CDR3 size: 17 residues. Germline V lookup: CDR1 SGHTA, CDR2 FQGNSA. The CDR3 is CASSLGPPAGENNEQFF. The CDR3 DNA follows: TGTGCCAGCAGCTTAGGGCCCCCCGCGGGTGAAAACAATGAGCAGTTCTTC.

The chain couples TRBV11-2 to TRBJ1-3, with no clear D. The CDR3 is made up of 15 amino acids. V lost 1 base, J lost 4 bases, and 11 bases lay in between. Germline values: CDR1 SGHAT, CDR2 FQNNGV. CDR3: CASSLVPGSGNTIYF. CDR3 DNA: TGTGCCAGCAGCTTAGTTCCGGGGTCCGGAAACACCATATATTTT. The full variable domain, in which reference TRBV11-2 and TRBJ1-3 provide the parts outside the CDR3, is EAGVAQSPRYKIIEKRQSVAFWCNPISGHATLYWYQQILGQGPKLLIQFQNNGVVDDSQLPKDRFSAERLKGVDSTLKIQPAKLEDSAVYLCASSLVPGSGNTIYFGEGSWLTVV.

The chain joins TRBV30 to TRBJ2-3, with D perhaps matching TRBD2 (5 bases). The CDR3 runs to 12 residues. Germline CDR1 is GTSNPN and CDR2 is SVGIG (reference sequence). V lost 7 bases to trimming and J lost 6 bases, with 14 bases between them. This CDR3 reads CALNLAPDTQYF. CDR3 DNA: TGTGCCTTAAACCTAGCCCCCGATACGCAGTATTTT.

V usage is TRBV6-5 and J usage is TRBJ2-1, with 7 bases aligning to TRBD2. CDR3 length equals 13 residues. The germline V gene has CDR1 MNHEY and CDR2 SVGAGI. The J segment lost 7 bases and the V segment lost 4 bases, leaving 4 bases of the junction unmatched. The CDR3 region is CASSSPSGNEQFF. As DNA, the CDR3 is TGTGCCAGCAGTTCGCCTAGCGGTAATGAGCAGTTCTTC.

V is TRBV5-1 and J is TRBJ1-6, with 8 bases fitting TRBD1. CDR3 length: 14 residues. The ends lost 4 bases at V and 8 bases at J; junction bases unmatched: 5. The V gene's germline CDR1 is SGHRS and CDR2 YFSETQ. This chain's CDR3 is CASSRDRSYSPLHF. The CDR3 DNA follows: TGCGCCAGCAGCCGGGACAGGTCGTATTCACCCCTCCACTTT.

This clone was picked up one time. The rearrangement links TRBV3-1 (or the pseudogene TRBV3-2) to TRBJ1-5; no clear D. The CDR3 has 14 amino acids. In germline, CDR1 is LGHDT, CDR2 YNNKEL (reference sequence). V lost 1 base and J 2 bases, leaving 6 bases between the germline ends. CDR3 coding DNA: TGTGCCAGCAGCCAAGCCCCAGGCAATCAGCCCCAGCATTTT. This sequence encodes CASSQAPGNQPQHF.

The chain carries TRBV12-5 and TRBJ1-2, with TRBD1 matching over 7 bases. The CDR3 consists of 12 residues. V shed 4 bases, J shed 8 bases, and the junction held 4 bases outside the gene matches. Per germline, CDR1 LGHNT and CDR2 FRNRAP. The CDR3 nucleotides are TGTGCTAGTGGTTCAGGGGACAGAGGCTACACCTTC. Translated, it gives CASGSGDRGYTF.

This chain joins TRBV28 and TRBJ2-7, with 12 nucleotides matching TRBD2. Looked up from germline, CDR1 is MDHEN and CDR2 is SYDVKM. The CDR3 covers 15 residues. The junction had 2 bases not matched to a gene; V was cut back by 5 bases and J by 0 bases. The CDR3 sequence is CASSETSGSSYEQYF. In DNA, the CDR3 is TGTGCCAGCAGTGAGACTAGCGGGAGCTCCTACGAGCAGTACTTC.

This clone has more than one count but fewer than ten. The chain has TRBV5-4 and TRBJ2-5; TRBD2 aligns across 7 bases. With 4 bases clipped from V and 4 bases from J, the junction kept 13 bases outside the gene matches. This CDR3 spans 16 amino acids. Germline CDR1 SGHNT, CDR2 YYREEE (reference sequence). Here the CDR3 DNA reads TGTGCCAGCAGCCCCTCCCTGGGGGAGGGCGGAGAGACCCAGTACTTC. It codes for CASSPSLGEGGETQYF. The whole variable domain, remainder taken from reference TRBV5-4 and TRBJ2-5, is ETGVTQSPTHLIKTRGQQVTLRCSSQSGHNTVSWYQQALGQGPQFIFQYYREEENGRGNFPPRFSGLQFPNYSSELNVNALELDDSALYLCASSPSLGEGGETQYFGPGTRLLVL.

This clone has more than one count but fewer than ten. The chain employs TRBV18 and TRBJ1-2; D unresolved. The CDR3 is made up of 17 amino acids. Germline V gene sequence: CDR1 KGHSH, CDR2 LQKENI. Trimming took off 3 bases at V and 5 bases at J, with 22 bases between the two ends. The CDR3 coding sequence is TGTGCCAGCTCACCTCGGGGTCCTGGACGGACGTGGTATGGCTACACCTTC. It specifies CASSPRGPGRTWYGYTF.

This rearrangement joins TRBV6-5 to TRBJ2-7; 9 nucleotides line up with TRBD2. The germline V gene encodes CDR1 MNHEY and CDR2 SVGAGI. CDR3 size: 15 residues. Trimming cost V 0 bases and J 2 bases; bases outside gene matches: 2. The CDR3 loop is CASSYSAGGTYEQYF. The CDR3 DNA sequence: TGTGCCAGCAGTTACTCAGCGGGAGGAACCTACGAGCAGTACTTC.

The CDR3 protein is CASSLAGGRWSGELFF. DNA of the CDR3: TGCGCCAGCAGCTTGGCCGGCGGGAGGTGGTCCGGGGAGCTGTTTTTT. The chain is built from TRBV5-1 and TRBJ2-2, with TRBD2 matching over 8 bases. The length of the CDR3 is 16 residues. Germline trimming cut 0 bases from V and 6 bases from J; bases unmatched to any gene: 7. Germline V gene sequence: CDR1 SGHRS, CDR2 YFSETQ.

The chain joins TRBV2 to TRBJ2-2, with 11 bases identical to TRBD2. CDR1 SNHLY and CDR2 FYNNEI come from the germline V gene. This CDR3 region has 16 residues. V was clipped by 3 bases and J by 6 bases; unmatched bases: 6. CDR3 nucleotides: TGTGCCAGCAGTGAGGCGACTAGCGGGATAGCCGGGGAGCTGTTTTTT. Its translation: CASSEATSGIAGELFF.

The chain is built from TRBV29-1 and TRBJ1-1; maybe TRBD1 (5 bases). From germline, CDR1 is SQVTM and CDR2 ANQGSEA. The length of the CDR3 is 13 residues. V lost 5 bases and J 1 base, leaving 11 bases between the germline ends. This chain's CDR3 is CSVFGDWNTEAFF. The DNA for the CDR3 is TGCAGCGTTTTTGGGGACTGGAACACTGAAGCTTTCTTT.

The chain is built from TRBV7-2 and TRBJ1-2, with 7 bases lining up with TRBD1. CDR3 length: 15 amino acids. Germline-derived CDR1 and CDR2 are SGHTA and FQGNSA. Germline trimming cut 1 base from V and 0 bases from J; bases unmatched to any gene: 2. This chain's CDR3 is CASSLEGQTNYGYTF. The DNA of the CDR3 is TGTGCCAGCAGCTTAGAGGGACAGACTAACTATGGCTACACCTTC.

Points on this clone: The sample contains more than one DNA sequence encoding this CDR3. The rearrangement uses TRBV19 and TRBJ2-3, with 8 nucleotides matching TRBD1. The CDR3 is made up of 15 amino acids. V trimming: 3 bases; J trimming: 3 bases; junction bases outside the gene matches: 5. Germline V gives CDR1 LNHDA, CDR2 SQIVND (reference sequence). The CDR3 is CASSIGTGLTDTQYF. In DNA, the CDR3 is TGTGCCAGTAGTATTGGGACAGGACTAACAGATACGCAGTATTTT.

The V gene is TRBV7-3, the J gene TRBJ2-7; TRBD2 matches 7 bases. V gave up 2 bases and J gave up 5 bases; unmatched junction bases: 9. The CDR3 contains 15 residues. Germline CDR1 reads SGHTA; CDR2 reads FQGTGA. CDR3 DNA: TGTGCCAGCAGCTTATTGGGGGAGGGAAGGGACGAGCAGTACTTC. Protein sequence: CASSLLGEGRDEQYF.

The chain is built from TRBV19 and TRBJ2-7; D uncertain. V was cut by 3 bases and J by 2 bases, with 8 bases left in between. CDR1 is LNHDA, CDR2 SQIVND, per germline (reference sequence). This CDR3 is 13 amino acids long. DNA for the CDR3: TGTGCCAGTAGTATGGGTGGAGCCTACGAGCAGTACTTC. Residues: CASSMGGAYEQYF.